Listed below are T cell receptor beta chains from one sample, sequenced in a study of blood T cells in healthy people across ages. TCRdb used MiXCR to reprocess the 5' RACE reads, holding one entry per CDR3 protein. Among 710,000 or so distinct CDR3 sequences listed, approximately 29% were seen once. The specimen was blood. Source of these receptors: an elderly woman in good health. Each CDR3 is given with its conserved first and last residue. D genes are given only for firm matches. Size values are once, few and many counts, or a class for expanded clones, and some rows have none.

V gene: TRBV3-1
D gene: NA
clone size: NA
J gene: TRBJ2-1
CDR3 protein: CASSQGLPLSSYNEQFF
CDR3 DNA: TGTGCCAGCAGCCAAGGACTCCCCCTGAGCTCCTACAATGAGCAGTTCTTC

V gene: TRBV29-1
D gene: NA
clone size: many
J gene: TRBJ2-7
CDR3 protein: CSVVRDTGEQYF
CDR3 DNA: TGCAGCGTTGTACGGGACACCGGCGAGCAGTACTTC

V gene: TRBV6-2/TRBV6-3
D gene: TRBD1
clone size: few
J gene: TRBJ1-1
CDR3 protein: CASSYPAGGVVYTEAFF
CDR3 DNA: TGTGCCAGCAGTTACCCCGCAGGGGGTGTAGTATATACTGAAGCTTTCTTT

V gene: TRBV6-2/TRBV6-3
D gene: NA
clone size: many
J gene: TRBJ1-5
CDR3 protein: CASSGPQPQHF
CDR3 DNA: TGTGCCAGCTCTGGGCCACAGCCCCAGCATTTT

V gene: TRBV20-1
D gene: NA
clone size: NA
J gene: TRBJ2-7
CDR3 protein: CSARDLGSMTKDEQYF
CDR3 DNA: TGCAGTGCTAGAGATCTCGGATCGATGACCAAGGACGAGCAGTACTTC

V gene: TRBV27
D gene: NA
clone size: many
J gene: TRBJ1-6
CDR3 protein: CASSLFQGSNSPLHF
CDR3 DNA: TGTGCCAGCAGTTTATTTCAGGGGTCAAATTCACCCCTCCACTTT

V gene: TRBV7-6
D gene: TRBD1
clone size: many
J gene: TRBJ2-7
CDR3 protein: CASSLWTGSTYEQYF
CDR3 DNA: TGTGCCAGCAGCTTATGGACAGGGTCGACCTACGAGCAGTACTTC

V gene: TRBV15
D gene: TRBD2
clone size: many
J gene: TRBJ2-1
CDR3 protein: CATSRGGTSGTNEQFF
CDR3 DNA: TGTGCCACCAGCAGAGGAGGGACTAGCGGAACTAATGAGCAGTTCTTC

V gene: TRBV12-3/TRBV12-4
D gene: NA
clone size: NA
J gene: TRBJ1-1
CDR3 protein: CASSWTGKEAFF
CDR3 DNA: TGTGCCAGCAGTTGGACGGGAAAGGAAGCTTTCTTT

V gene: TRBV20-1
D gene: NA
clone size: NA
J gene: TRBJ2-1
CDR3 protein: CSARLAGANSYNEQFF
CDR3 DNA: TGCAGTGCTAGGCTGGCAGGGGCAAACTCTTACAATGAGCAGTTCTTC

V gene: TRBV7-2
D gene: NA
clone size: NA
J gene: TRBJ2-5
CDR3 protein: CACSFQSTQYF
CDR3 DNA: TGTGCCTGCAGCTTCCAGTCGACCCAGTACTTC